The T cell receptor beta chain described here comes from a study of cytomegalovirus exposure and HLA in healthy donors. Background on the study: The same platform used for the approximately 670 first-cohort repertoires was also used for the 95 to 150 validation repertoires, as a later analysis reported. Study findings and constraints: Some TCR beta chains (roughly 160 of them) were listed as cytomegalovirus-associated. Whilst most TCR sequences proved rare, a subset of public TCRs occurred across many donors.

CDR3 length equals 13 residues. Losses at the gene ends were 6 bases for V and 4 bases for J; bases not matched to a gene: 2. Germline-derived CDR1 and CDR2 are MNHEY and SVGAGI. Sequencing used immunoSEQ multiplex PCR; TCRdb keeps in-frame clones, though not all of them. The sample has 100,000 to 120,000 clones, approximately 90% seen once. On this clone: Its target is unknown.

V and J are TRBV6-5 and TRBJ1-2; TRBD1 agrees at 10 bases. The clonotype comes from a woman aged 25 to 45 in good health and CMV-seropositive. Sequencing was done on a sample of PBMCs. The CDR3 here is CASRRTGGYGYTF. CDR3 nucleotide sequence: TGTGCCAGCAGGCGGACAGGGGGCTATGGCTACACCTTC.